The 28 T cell receptor beta chains given below trace back to one sample, sequenced in a study of CD8+CD57+ T cells in acquired aplastic anemia. Both TCR beta VDJ combination and CDR3 sequence profiling were carried out. Genomic DNA was the template for this profiling. One entry per CDR3 protein, called by TCRdb with MiXCR from the reads. This repertoire shows more than 150,000 distinct CDR3 sequences, 40% to 55% found once; its top ten account for approximately 2.9%. Source material: sorted CD4+, CD8+, or CD8+CD57+ T cells (not recorded which) from PBMCs. All receptors come from a human donor in good health.

This rearrangement joins TRBV4-1 to TRBJ2-1, with 8 bases lining up with TRBD2. The germline CDR1 and CDR2 sequences are MGHRA and YSYEKL. There are 18 residues in the CDR3. V shed 0 bases, J shed 2 bases, and the junction held 9 bases outside the gene matches. Here the CDR3 reads CASSQDNEELAAYNEQFF. In DNA form, the CDR3 reads TGCGCCAGCAGCCAAGATAACGAAGAACTAGCGGCCTACAATGAGCAGTTCTTC.

V usage is TRBV20-1 and J usage is TRBJ1-4; a weak D match, TRBD1 (6 bases). The CDR3 has 14 residues. V was cut by 6 bases and J by 8 bases, with 19 bases left in between. CDR1 is DFQATT, CDR2 SNEGSKA, per germline (reference sequence). The DNA of the CDR3 is TGCAGTGCCAGGAAGGGGGACTCCGGGGAAAAACTGTTTTTT. Its protein is CSARKGDSGEKLFF.

This clonotype was seen ten or more times. The chain uses TRBV2 and TRBJ2-1; 9 nucleotides match TRBD2. The CDR3 is made up of 15 amino acids. Germline CDR1 and CDR2: SNHLY and FYNNEI. The V segment lost 8 bases and the J segment 3 bases; nucleotides outside the gene matches: 8. The CDR3 DNA reads TGTGCCAGCCAAAAACTAGCGGGCCACTACAATGAGCAGTTCTTC. Translating it yields CASQKLAGHYNEQFF.

With regard to this clonotype: A single base separates this from a much larger clone, so it may be a read error. The chain joins TRBV6-2 or TRBV6-3 to TRBJ2-7; no clear D. The CDR3 runs 12 residues. The V gene's germline CDR1 is MNHEY and CDR2 SVGEGT. The germline V and J ends were trimmed by 8 bases and 6 bases, with 14 bases remaining between them. The chain's CDR3 is CASSGLFAEQYF. DNA of the CDR3: TGTGCCAGCTCGGGCCTCTTCGCCGAGCAGTACTTC.

This chain links TRBV18 with TRBJ2-3, with D possibly matching TRBD1 (5 bases). The germline CDR1 and CDR2 sequences are KGHSH and LQKENI. The CDR3 runs 13 residues. V lost 3 bases and J lost 3, with 7 bases in between. The CDR3 bases are TGTGCCAGCTCACCCCGACAGACAGATACGCAGTATTTT. Its protein product is CASSPRQTDTQYF.

CDR3 coding DNA: TGTGCCAGCGAGAATATCGGGGAGTCGGTTGCTTTCTTT. It encodes CASENIGESVAFF. V usage is TRBV12-3 or TRBV12-4 and J usage is TRBJ1-1; D is uncertain. Trimming left V 8 bases short and J 11 bases short, with 21 bases between. CDR3 length: 13 residues.

This clonotype was counted ten times or more. This chain connects TRBV19 to TRBJ1-2, with 7 bases fitting TRBD1. The CDR3 covers 15 residues. The germline V gene has CDR1 LNHDA and CDR2 SQIVND (reference sequence). Losses at the gene ends were 3 bases for V and 2 bases for J; bases not matched to a gene: 6. The CDR3 is CASSISGTENYGYTF. CDR3 nucleotide sequence: TGTGCCAGTAGTATTAGCGGGACAGAGAACTATGGCTACACCTTC.

This clonotype was recorded many times. The chain links TRBV6-1 to TRBJ1-1, with a possible D match to TRBD1 (6 bases). From germline, CDR1 is MNHNS and CDR2 SASEGT. Trimming removed 7 bases at V and 0 bases at J, with 12 bases between. The length of the CDR3 is 14 residues. The CDR3 bases are TGTGCCAGCATTGGCGACAGGATGAACACTGAAGCTTTCTTT. Its translation: CASIGDRMNTEAFF.

This sequence joins TRBV6-2 or TRBV6-3 and TRBJ2-7, with D perhaps being TRBD1 or TRBD2 (5 bases each). The CDR3 has 13 amino acids. In germline, CDR1 is MNHEY, CDR2 SVGEGT. V gave up 5 bases and J gave up 5 bases, with 13 bases separating them. This CDR3 reads CASSRRDVDEQYV. The DNA of the CDR3 is TGTGCCAGCAGTCGACGGGACGTAGACGAGCAGTACGTC.

The chain is built from TRBV12-3 or TRBV12-4 and TRBJ2-6; the D is unclear. CDR3 size: 16 residues. V was shortened by 0 bases and J by 7 bases, with 13 bases between the two germline ends. The CDR3 loop is CASSLARILPANVLTF. DNA of the CDR3: TGTGCCAGCAGTTTAGCCAGAATCCTTCCTGCCAACGTCCTGACTTTC.

The chain combines TRBV20-1 with TRBJ1-6; D unclear. Trimming left V 6 bases short and J 11 bases short, with 14 bases between. The CDR3 covers 12 residues. CDR1 is DFQATT, CDR2 SNEGSKA, per germline (reference sequence). The CDR3 bases are TGCAGTGCCACCGACGGCATTGCACCCCTCCACTTT. It encodes CSATDGIAPLHF.

This clonotype has ten or more counts. The chain links TRBV20-1 to TRBJ1-5, with a weak D call TRBD1 (5 bases). V lost 5 bases, J lost 4 bases, and 15 bases lay in between. Looked up from germline, CDR1 is DFQATT and CDR2 is SNEGSKA (reference sequence). The CDR3 length is 14 residues. The CDR3 nucleotides read TGCAGTGCTTCAAAGGACGGGGGGAATCAGCCCCAGCATTTT. It codes for CSASKDGGNQPQHF.

This chain connects TRBV19 to TRBJ1-1, with D possibly TRBD1 on 6 matching bases. The CDR3 covers 13 residues. Germline V gene lookup returns CDR1 LNHDA and CDR2 SQIVND (reference sequence). The germline V and J ends were trimmed by 4 bases and 7 bases, with 13 bases remaining between them. CDR3 nucleotide sequence: TGTGCCAGTAGTAACCCGGGGGCAGTTGAAGCTTTCTTT. This codes for CASSNPGAVEAFF.

This clonotype occurred many times. CDR3 in DNA: TGTGCCAGCAGTTCACAGGGGGCATCGGGCTACACCTTC. Protein: CASSSQGASGYTF. The chain links TRBV6-6 to TRBJ1-2; 9 positions agree with TRBD1. CDR1 and CDR2 from the germline V gene are MNHNY and SVGAGI (reference sequence). With 4 bases clipped from V and 8 bases from J, the junction kept 5 bases outside the gene matches. CDR3 length: 13 amino acids.

This clonotype was seen repeatedly, ten times or more. The rearrangement joins TRBV27 to TRBJ1-6; D not resolved. In germline, CDR1 is MNHEY, CDR2 SMNVEV (reference sequence). Trimming took 7 bases from V and 9 from J, leaving 10 bases between them. The CDR3 loop spans 12 amino acids. This CDR3 reads CASTTAFSPLHF. The CDR3 DNA reads TGTGCCAGCACCACAGCATTTTCACCCCTCCACTTT.

This clonotype was counted ten times or more. This chain connects TRBV19 to TRBJ2-2, with TRBD1 matching over 8 bases. The V gene's germline CDR1 is LNHDA and CDR2 SQIVND (reference sequence). The CDR3 runs to 19 residues. V shed 5 bases, J shed 1 base, and the junction held 15 bases outside the gene matches. In DNA form, the CDR3 reads TGTGCCAGTAGTCCCGGACAGGGTTTGGGACTTAAGAACACCGGGGAGCTGTTTTTT. Amino acids: CASSPGQGLGLKNTGELFF.

This clonotype was found many times. The chain carries TRBV24-1 and TRBJ2-1; tentative D call: TRBD1 (6 bases). V shed 5 bases and J shed 8 bases, with 18 bases lying between them. CDR3 size: 15 residues. Germline loops: CDR1 KGHDR, CDR2 SFDVKD. The CDR3 DNA sequence: TGTGCCACCAGTGCTTCGACAGGCCAACTCCATGAGCAGTTCTTC. Its translation is CATSASTGQLHEQFF.

This clonotype was counted ten times or more. This chain connects TRBV10-3 to TRBJ2-6, with TRBD1 matching over 7 bases. Germline-derived CDR1 and CDR2 are ENHRY and SYGVKD. Trimming at V came to 6 bases and at J to 1 base, leaving 6 bases not matched to a gene. This CDR3 has 16 amino acids. The DNA for the CDR3 is TGTGCCATCAGCCGGGACAGATTTTCTGGGGCCAACGTCCTGACTTTC. It is translated as CAISRDRFSGANVLTF.

The V gene is TRBV2, the J gene TRBJ1-2; TRBD1 is a possible D gene (5 bases). The CDR3 covers 14 residues. Germline CDR1 is SNHLY and CDR2 is FYNNEI. V was shortened by 2 bases and J by 4 bases, with 11 bases between the two germline ends. The DNA for the CDR3 is TGTGCCAGCAGTGAACAGGGCTTGGCCTATGGCTACACCTTC. It encodes CASSEQGLAYGYTF.

This chain uses TRBV15 with TRBJ2-7; 9 bases fit TRBD1. Germline V gene sequence: CDR1 LNHNV, CDR2 YYDKDF (reference sequence). CDR3 length equals 15 residues. V shed 3 bases, J shed 3 bases, and the junction held 6 bases outside the gene matches. Here the CDR3 reads CATSRTGTGFYEQYF. In DNA form, the CDR3 reads TGTGCCACCAGCAGGACCGGGACAGGGTTCTACGAGCAGTACTTC.

Turning to this clonotype: Compared with germline, one end of the junction differs, possibly owing to a read error. The V call is TRBV10-3, the J call TRBJ2-5, with a possible D match to TRBD1 (5 bases). The CDR3 length is 13 residues. The germline CDR1 and CDR2 sequences are ENHRY and SYGVKD. For the CDR3, the DNA is TGTGCCAGCAGTGTGGGGCTAGTAGAGACCCAGTACTTC. Its protein is CASSVGLVETQYF.

The V call is TRBV7-3, the J call TRBJ2-7, with D hard to call. The CDR3 has 14 residues. Trimming took 4 bases from V and 1 from J, leaving 11 bases between them. Germline V lookup: CDR1 SGHTA, CDR2 FQGTGA. CDR3 in amino acids: CASSSTASSYEQYF. CDR3 coding DNA: TGTGCCAGCAGCTCAACCGCCAGTTCCTACGAGCAGTACTTC.

This clonotype was seen at least ten times. The V call is TRBV7-3, the J call TRBJ1-6; D is unresolved. This CDR3 is 13 amino acids long. With 2 bases removed from V and 7 bases from J, the gap between germline ends came to 6 bases. Germline V gene data show CDR1 as SGHTA and CDR2 as FQGTGA. The CDR3 sequence is CASSLLGNSPLHF. CDR3 DNA: TGTGCCAGCAGCTTACTTGGAAATTCACCCCTCCACTTT.

This clonotype was recorded many times. The chain combines TRBV6-5 with TRBJ2-7; the match to TRBD1 covers 11 bases. The CDR3 loop spans 16 amino acids. After removal of 4 bases from V and 6 bases from J, the junction contained 11 bases not matched to a gene. Germline V gene lookup returns CDR1 MNHEY and CDR2 SVGAGI. The CDR3 DNA sequence: TGTGCCAGCAGTTCCTACCGGGACAGGGGGAACCGCGAGCAGTACTTC. Protein sequence: CASSSYRDRGNREQYF.

This chain connects TRBV7-8 to TRBJ1-1, with TRBD1 matching 7 bases. V lost 2 bases and J lost 0; bases outside the gene matches: 9. The CDR3 is 17 amino acids. Germline V lookup: CDR1 SGHVS, CDR2 FQNEAQ. Written as DNA, the CDR3 is TGTGCCAGCAGCTTACTCGAGGGACAGCTGATGAACACTGAAGCTTTCTTT. Translation gives CASSLLEGQLMNTEAFF.

The chain recombines TRBV4-1 with TRBJ2-1; 8 nucleotides align to TRBD2. The V and J ends lost 4 bases and 7 bases, in that order; junction bases with no gene match: 9. Germline loops: CDR1 MGHRA, CDR2 YSYEKL. The CDR3 is made up of 15 amino acids. Written as DNA, the CDR3 is TGCGCCAGCAGCCGGGGTAGCGGGAACTTTAATGAGCAGTTCTTC. Translation gives CASSRGSGNFNEQFF.

This clonotype was detected a few times. The genes are TRBV10-3 and TRBJ2-3; D perhaps matches TRBD2 (5 bases). The germline CDR1 and CDR2 sequences are ENHRY and SYGVKD. The ends were cut back, 7 bases at V and 2 bases at J, with 10 bases in the middle. The CDR3 is 13 residues long. Written as DNA, the CDR3 is TGTGCCATCACGGGGAAAGTCACAGATACGCAGTATTTT. It specifies CAITGKVTDTQYF.

The chain carries TRBV2 and TRBJ2-5; D is ambiguous. Germline V lookup: CDR1 SNHLY, CDR2 FYNNEI. The CDR3 covers 13 residues. The V gene lost 1 base and the J gene lost 5 bases, with 8 bases spanning the gap. CDR3 nucleotide sequence: TGTGCCAGCAGTGAAGGAAGTTGGGAGACCCAGTACTTC. Translation gives CASSEGSWETQYF.